Below are 15 T cell receptor beta chains sequenced from a single sample in a study of early T cells in non-severe SARS-CoV-2 infection. TCRdb called the 5' RACE reads again in MiXCR, with one record for every CDR3 protein. The sample has about 54,000 distinct CDR3 sequences, about 7.7% seen once. Sequenced material: whole blood, taken at baseline. The receptors derive from an adult who was a healthcare worker with PCR-confirmed SARS-CoV-2 infection or an uninfected control (not recorded which).

V gene TRBV30 combines with J gene TRBJ2-2; maybe TRBD2 (5 bases). The V gene's germline CDR1 is GTSNPN and CDR2 SVGIG (reference sequence). V lost 0 bases, J lost 2 bases, and 16 bases lay in between. This CDR3 is built from 17 residues. This CDR3 reads CAWSVPHLGENTGELFF. The DNA for the CDR3 is TGTGCCTGGAGTGTACCCCATCTGGGAGAAAACACCGGGGAGCTGTTTTTT.

This clonotype was detected many times. The rearrangement links TRBV30 to TRBJ2-5; either TRBD1 or TRBD2 may supply D (5 bases each). CDR1 and CDR2 (germline): GTSNPN, SVGIG (reference sequence). V lost 2 bases to trimming and J lost 0 bases, with 16 bases between them. This CDR3 has 16 amino acids. For the CDR3, the DNA is TGTGCCTGGAGTCCCCGACAGTGGGGGTACCAAGAGACCCAGTACTTC. Protein product: CAWSPRQWGYQETQYF. Together with reference TRBV30 and TRBJ2-5, the CDR3 gives the full variable domain: SQTIHQWPATLVQPVGSPLSLECTVEGTSNPNLYWYRQAAGRGLQLLFYSVGIGQISSEVPQNLSASRPQDRQFILSSKKLLLSDSGFYLCAWSPRQWGYQETQYFGPGTRLLVL.

In its sample, this clonotype was seen a few times. V is TRBV7-9 and J is TRBJ2-3; no firm D call. The germline V gene has CDR1 SEHNR and CDR2 FQNEAQ (reference sequence). The CDR3 is 17 residues long. V shed 1 base and J shed 1 base, with 15 bases lying between them. For the CDR3, the DNA is TGTGCCAGCAGCTTAGGGTCCTCCCGAATGGGCACAGATACGCAGTATTTT. This translates into CASSLGSSRMGTDTQYF.

This chain uses TRBV10-1 with TRBJ2-7; D gene unclear. The CDR3 length is 10 residues. V was shortened by 7 bases and J by 1 base, with 2 bases between the two germline ends. CDR1 and CDR2 (germline): WNHNN, SYGVQD (reference sequence). The CDR3, as DNA: TGCGCCAGCATTTCCTACGAGCAGTACTTC. It yields the protein CASISYEQYF.

The chain couples TRBV12-3 or TRBV12-4 to TRBJ2-2, with TRBD1 matching 7 bases. This CDR3 comprises 15 residues. V shed 7 bases and J 3 bases; nucleotides not matched to a gene: 8. Written as DNA, the CDR3 is TGTGCCAGCAACAACCGGGACAGCCACACCGGGGAGCTGTTTTTT. Translation: CASNNRDSHTGELFF.

The V call is TRBV11-2, the J call TRBJ2-1; 7 bases map to TRBD2. V lost 3 bases, J lost 9 bases, and 5 bases stayed unmatched. The germline V gene encodes CDR1 SGHAT and CDR2 FQNNGV. The CDR3 sequence is 13 residues long. DNA for the CDR3: TGTGCCAGCAGCTTTAGCGGGTGGGGTGAGCAGTTCTTC. Residues: CASSFSGWGEQFF.

This clonotype was counted many times. The V gene is TRBV4-1, the J gene TRBJ2-5, with TRBD2 identical over 15 bases. The CDR3 is 18 amino acids. Germline V gene sequence: CDR1 MGHRA, CDR2 YSYEKL. J gave up 2 bases and V 4 bases, and 8 bases lay outside the gene matches. The CDR3 DNA is TGCGCCAGCAGCCCTAGGACTAGCGGGAGGGCCTGGCAAGAGACCCAGTACTTC. Translating gives CASSPRTSGRAWQETQYF.

This clonotype was observed at least ten times. The V gene is TRBV18, the J gene TRBJ2-7, with 10 bases lining up with TRBD1. The germline CDR1 and CDR2 sequences are KGHSH and LQKENI. CDR3 length equals 13 residues. Losses at the gene ends were 6 bases for V and 6 bases for J; bases not matched to a gene: 5. This CDR3 is CASSHRDRGEQYF. CDR3 DNA: TGTGCCAGCTCTCACCGGGACAGGGGCGAGCAGTACTTC. Based on the CDR3 plus reference TRBV18 and TRBJ2-7, the full variable domain is NAGVMQNPRHLVRRRGQEARLRCSPMKGHSHVYWYRQLPEEGLKFMVYLQKENIIDESGMPKERFSAEFPKEGPSILRIQQVVRGDSAAYFCASSHRDRGEQYFGPGTRLTVT.

This clonotype appeared a few times. The chain joins TRBV6-1 to TRBJ2-7; 9 nucleotides match TRBD1. The CDR3 is 16 residues long. Germline V gives CDR1 MNHNS, CDR2 SASEGT. J lost 6 bases, V lost 8 bases, and 17 bases had no gene match. CDR3 sequence: CASRDREHGPSGEQYF. CDR3 in DNA: TGTGCCAGCCGGGACAGGGAGCACGGGCCGTCAGGCGAGCAGTACTTC.

This clonotype was counted a few times. The chain uses TRBV10-3 and TRBJ2-6, with D hard to call. The CDR3 length is 13 residues. V was clipped by 11 bases and J by 4 bases, with 12 bases between them. Germline V gene lookup returns CDR1 ENHRY and CDR2 SYGVKD. The chain's CDR3 is CAARPDGANVLTF. Written as DNA, the CDR3 is TGTGCCGCTAGACCGGACGGGGCCAACGTCCTGACTTTC.

Many counts were recorded for this clonotype. This chain uses TRBV28 with TRBJ1-5; possibly TRBD1 for D (5 bases). Germline V gene data show CDR1 as MDHEN and CDR2 as SYDVKM. V gave up 5 bases and J gave up 6 bases, with 8 bases separating them. The CDR3 is made up of 12 amino acids. For the CDR3, the DNA is TGTGCCAGCAGTGGGGGATCTCAGCCCCAGCATTTT. Its translation: CASSGGSQPQHF.

The rearrangement links TRBV6-1 to TRBJ1-5, with D possibly matching TRBD1 (5 bases). This CDR3 contains 14 residues. Germline values: CDR1 MNHNS, CDR2 SASEGT. V was cut by 2 bases and J by 7 bases, with 12 bases left in between. In nucleotides, the CDR3 is TGTGCCAGCAGTGAATGGCAGAGGGGACAGCCCCAGCATTTT. This sequence encodes CASSEWQRGQPQHF.

This clonotype was observed at least ten times. The chain is built from TRBV10-3 and TRBJ2-2, with 7 bases fitting TRBD1. V lost 10 bases, J lost 3 bases, and 8 bases stayed unmatched. Germline V gene sequence: CDR1 ENHRY, CDR2 SYGVKD. This CDR3 comprises 14 residues. CDR3: CATGGRADTGELFF. Here the CDR3 DNA reads TGTGCCACAGGGGGTCGGGCGGACACCGGGGAGCTGTTTTTT.

This clonotype appeared a few times. The chain couples TRBV11-2 to TRBJ2-2; perhaps TRBD2 as D (5 bases). There are 14 residues in the CDR3. Germline V gene sequence: CDR1 SGHAT, CDR2 FQNNGV. Trimming left V 4 bases short and J 7 bases short, with 13 bases between. CDR3 DNA: TGTGCCAGCAGCTCCCTACGGGGTAACGGGGAGCTGTTTTTT. Translated, it gives CASSSLRGNGELFF.

The chain has TRBV6-6 and TRBJ2-7; D is uncertain. Germline V gives CDR1 MNHNY, CDR2 SVGAGI (reference sequence). V shed 2 bases and J shed 0 bases, with 5 bases lying between them. The CDR3 runs to 13 residues. In DNA, the CDR3 is TGTGCCAGCAGTTACAAGCACTCCTACGAGCAGTACTTC. Protein: CASSYKHSYEQYF.